Each of the 18 T cell receptor beta chains below was sequenced from the same sample in a study of cytomegalovirus exposure and HLA in healthy donors. The PCR was carried out with 60 Vbeta primers and 13 Jbeta primers. The method was immunoSEQ multiplex PCR; TCRdb's version includes in-frame clones alone and lacks a portion of them. The sample lists around 120,000 clones, around three quarters occurring once. The sample taken for sequencing was PBMCs. The receptor source for this set is a man aged 50-59 years in good health and CMV-seropositive.

This clone was counted once. The J gene is TRBJ1-4, the V gene TRBV29-1; D is uncertain. In germline, CDR1 is SQVTM, CDR2 ANQGSEA. V was pared by 4 bases and J by 2 bases, with 17 bases between. The CDR3 is 16 residues long. DNA for the CDR3: TGCAGCGTTGCGGGCCGAGGGAGTTCGACTAATGAAAAACTGTTTTTT. It is translated as CSVAGRGSSTNEKLFF.

The genes are TRBV6-1 and TRBJ2-1; 12 bases line up with TRBD2. This CDR3 has 18 amino acids. Germline CDR1 is MNHNS and CDR2 is SASEGT. The trim removed 4 bases at V and 0 bases at J, leaving 7 bases unmatched. The CDR3 spells CASSGPGTSGLSYNEQFF. CDR3 nucleotide sequence: TGTGCCAGCAGTGGGCCGGGGACTAGCGGGCTCTCCTACAATGAGCAGTTCTTC.

This sequence joins TRBV7-2 and TRBJ2-2, with TRBD2 matching over 11 bases. CDR3 size: 16 residues. Per germline, CDR1 SGHTA and CDR2 FQGNSA. The V gene end was trimmed by 1 base and the J gene end by 5 bases; junction bases not matched to a gene: 3. The CDR3 loop is CASSLVSSGRTGELFF. As DNA, the CDR3 is TGTGCCAGCAGCTTAGTATCTAGCGGGAGGACCGGGGAGCTGTTTTTT.

The chain recombines TRBV7-9 with TRBJ2-7; possible D gene TRBD2, 6 bases. The CDR3 consists of 14 residues. V was shortened by 2 bases and J by 2 bases, with 10 bases between the two germline ends. Germline V lookup: CDR1 SEHNR, CDR2 FQNEAQ (reference sequence). The CDR3 bases are TGTGCCAGCAGCTTAAACCGGGAGACCTACGAGCAGTACTTC. Residues: CASSLNRETYEQYF.

The chain links TRBV4-1 to TRBJ1-4, with 8 bases that match TRBD1. The CDR3 is 16 residues long. The germline V gene has CDR1 MGHRA and CDR2 YSYEKL. V lost 4 bases to trimming and J lost 8 bases; unmatched junction nucleotides: 12. The CDR3 DNA reads TGCGCCAGCAGCCGGGGGTTCAGGACAGGGAAAGAAAAACTGTTTTTT. Residues: CASSRGFRTGKEKLFF.

V usage is TRBV6-5 and J usage is TRBJ1-1, with D possibly matching TRBD1 (6 bases). Between the trimmed V and J ends, which lost 8 bases and 1 base, there was a span of 14 bases. Germline assignment: CDR1 MNHEY and CDR2 SVGAGI. The CDR3 is 14 residues long. The CDR3 protein is CASGPTGQNTEAFF. The CDR3 DNA is TGTGCCAGCGGGCCGACAGGACAGAACACTGAAGCTTTCTTT.

This rearrangement joins TRBV13 to TRBJ2-5; D may be TRBD2 (6 bases). Matching the DNA end better, TRBJ2-7 makes the J call doubtful. Germline CDR1 reads PRHDT; CDR2 reads FYEKMQ (reference sequence). CDR3 length equals 15 residues. CDR3 protein: CASSTSGGRFYEQYF. The CDR3 nucleotides read TGTGCCAGCAGCACGTCCGGTGGGAGGTTCTACGAGCAGTACTTC.

In this sample, this clone turned up a few times. The chain combines TRBV4-3 with TRBJ2-5; TRBD2 matches at 8 bases. Germline V gene sequence: CDR1 LGHNA, CDR2 YSLEER. Losses at the gene ends were 0 bases for V and 4 bases for J; bases not matched to a gene: 22. The CDR3 is made up of 21 amino acids. For the CDR3, the DNA is TGCGCCAGCAGCCAAGATCGGACGGGAGGGGGGGACAAGGGGCTAAGAGAGACCCAGTACTTC. It translates to CASSQDRTGGGDKGLRETQYF.

The chain links TRBV13 to TRBJ2-5; TRBD2 aligns across 7 bases. Germline V gene lookup returns CDR1 PRHDT and CDR2 FYEKMQ (reference sequence). Trimming cost V 5 bases and J 5 bases; bases outside gene matches: 8. There are 14 residues in the CDR3. The CDR3 spells CASSPDRGVETQYF. The CDR3 nucleotides read TGTGCCAGCAGCCCGGATCGGGGGGTTGAGACCCAGTACTTC.

This chain connects TRBV2 to TRBJ2-2; D perhaps matches TRBD2 (5 bases). The CDR3 sequence is 15 residues long. Per germline, CDR1 SNHLY and CDR2 FYNNEI. Trimming took 7 bases from V and 5 from J, leaving 17 bases between them. CDR3 coding DNA: TGTGCCAGCATGGGTAGCGATGAAAGAACCGGGGAGCTGTTTTTT. The encoded protein is CASMGSDERTGELFF.

In this sample, this clone turned up once. This chain connects TRBV28 to TRBJ2-6; D possibly corresponds to TRBD1 (5 bases). Germline V gene sequence: CDR1 MDHEN, CDR2 SYDVKM. The CDR3 runs to 17 residues. V lost 7 bases and J lost 0, with 16 bases in between. For the CDR3, the DNA is TGTGCCAGCACCCCGGACAAACTAATCTCTGGGGCCAACGTCCTGACTTTC. Translating gives CASTPDKLISGANVLTF.

Comments on this clone: At one of its ends the junction is not consistent with the germline gene, which may arise from a read error. This chain links TRBV6-6 with TRBJ2-5; D is perhaps TRBD1 (6 bases). With the DNA end fitting TRBJ2-7 better, the J assignment may be wrong. In germline, CDR1 is MNHNY, CDR2 SVGAGI (reference sequence). There are 15 residues in the CDR3. The CDR3, as DNA: TGTGCCAGCAGCTACTCAGGACAGAACTCCTACGAGCAGTACTTC. It translates to CASSYSGQNSYEQYF.

The chain employs TRBV4-2 and TRBJ2-3; TRBD2 aligns across 7 bases. The trim removed 3 bases at V and 4 bases at J, leaving 7 bases unmatched. The CDR3 spans 15 residues. Germline V lookup: CDR1 LGHNA, CDR2 YNFKEQ. In nucleotides, the CDR3 is TGTGCCAGCAGCCACGGGGCGGGAGTCCCAGATACGCAGTATTTT. Encoded protein: CASSHGAGVPDTQYF.

The chain has TRBV5-4 and TRBJ2-5; 9 nucleotides align to TRBD1. This CDR3 contains 13 residues. Germline values: CDR1 SGHNT, CDR2 YYREEE (reference sequence). The junction had 3 bases not matched to a gene; V was cut back by 5 bases and J by 4 bases. As DNA, the CDR3 is TGTGCCAGCAGGAGACAGGGGGGAGAGACCCAGTACTTC. Translated, it gives CASRRQGGETQYF.

This chain links TRBV7-9 with TRBJ2-7, with TRBD2 matching over 7 bases. Germline V gene sequence: CDR1 SEHNR, CDR2 FQNEAQ (reference sequence). The CDR3 has 18 residues. V lost 5 bases and J lost 4; bases outside the gene matches: 20. CDR3 region: CASSGRRSGGMGAYEQYF. CDR3 sequence (DNA): TGTGCCAGCAGCGGCAGACGGTCGGGAGGCATGGGAGCTTACGAGCAGTACTTC.

The V gene is TRBV4-1, the J gene TRBJ2-1; D possibly corresponds to TRBD1 (5 bases). The CDR3 spans 16 residues. Germline-derived CDR1 and CDR2 are MGHRA and YSYEKL. The V end was cut by 0 bases, the J end by 0 bases, with 9 bases between. The CDR3 DNA reads TGCGCCAGCAGCCAAGATGACAGAACCTCCTACAATGAGCAGTTCTTC. This gives the protein CASSQDDRTSYNEQFF.

The chain uses TRBV5-6 and TRBJ2-3, with 11 bases lining up with TRBD2. CDR3 length equals 16 residues. V trimming: 4 bases; J trimming: 1 base; junction bases outside the gene matches: 5. From germline, CDR1 is SGHDT and CDR2 YYEEEE. The CDR3 sequence: CASSLRLAGRTDTQYF. CDR3 DNA sequence: TGTGCCAGCAGCCTAAGACTAGCGGGGCGCACAGATACGCAGTATTTT. Combining the CDR3 with reference TRBV5-6 and TRBJ2-3 gives the whole variable domain DAGVTQSPTHLIKTRGQQVTLRCSPKSGHDTVSWYQQALGQGPQFIFQYYEEEERQRGNFPDRFSGHQFPNYSSELNVNALLLGDSALYLCASSLRLAGRTDTQYFGPGTRLTVL.

The chain couples TRBV29-1 to TRBJ1-1; D is uncertain. V lost 4 bases to trimming and J lost 4 bases, with 7 bases between them. The CDR3 loop spans 11 amino acids. Germline V CDR1 and CDR2: SQVTM, ANQGSEA. The CDR3 nucleotides read TGCAGCGTTGTTTCCGGCACTGAAGCTTTCTTT. It is translated as CSVVSGTEAFF.